The 5 T cell receptor beta chains given below trace back to one sample, sequenced in a study of blood T cell repertoires in COVID-19. Produced via immunoSEQ multiplex PCR; TCRdb's table is partial and in-frame only. The sample lists some 240,000 clones, 75% to 90% occurring once. The sequenced material came from peripheral blood. Receptors originate from a woman in her fifties or sixties with active or convalescent COVID-19.

For the CDR3, the DNA is TGCGCCAGCAGTGAGGACTGGGGCCACTCCTACGAGCAGTACTTC. Amino acid sequence: CASSEDWGHSYEQYF. The chain is built from TRBV10-2 and TRBJ2-7; tentative D call: TRBD1 (5 bases). CDR3 length: 15 residues. Germline V gene data show CDR1 as WSHSY and CDR2 as SAAADI. Trimming took 2 bases from V and 0 from J, leaving 11 bases between them.

This clone has a single count. The chain employs TRBV6-5 and TRBJ1-1, with a tentative D call TRBD1 (5 bases). V lost 0 bases, J lost 4 bases, and 12 bases lay in between. The CDR3 spans 15 residues. Germline V gene sequence: CDR1 MNHEY, CDR2 SVGAGI. The chain's CDR3 is CASSYSRAHPTEAFF. CDR3 in DNA: TGTGCCAGCAGTTACTCCAGGGCTCACCCCACTGAAGCTTTCTTT.

This chain uses TRBV19 with TRBJ2-1; 8 nucleotides line up with TRBD1. Germline-derived CDR1 and CDR2 are LNHDA and SQIVND (reference sequence). With V trimmed by 4 bases and J by 3 bases, 8 bases remained unmatched. CDR3 size: 16 residues. CDR3 coding DNA: TGTGCCAGTAGTAAAGGACAGGGATGGGGCTACAATGAGCAGTTCTTC. It specifies CASSKGQGWGYNEQFF.

The chain's CDR3 is CATSMSAGGYQPQHF. The CDR3, as DNA: TGTGCCACCAGCATGTCGGCAGGGGGCTATCAGCCCCAGCATTTT. The J gene is TRBJ1-5, the V gene TRBV15; 8 bases agree with TRBD1. CDR3 length: 15 residues. V shed 4 bases, J shed 5 bases, and the junction held 7 bases outside the gene matches. CDR1 LNHNV and CDR2 YYDKDF come from the germline V gene (reference sequence).

CDR3 sequence (DNA): TGTGCCAGCAGTTTAAAGGCAGGGGTTTTGTACGAGCAGTACTTC. It specifies CASSLKAGVLYEQYF. The chain is built from TRBV27 and TRBJ2-7; TRBD1 is a possible D gene (6 bases). The V gene's germline CDR1 is MNHEY and CDR2 SMNVEV (reference sequence). The V gene lost 2 bases and the J gene lost 4 bases, with 15 bases spanning the gap. This CDR3 has 15 amino acids.